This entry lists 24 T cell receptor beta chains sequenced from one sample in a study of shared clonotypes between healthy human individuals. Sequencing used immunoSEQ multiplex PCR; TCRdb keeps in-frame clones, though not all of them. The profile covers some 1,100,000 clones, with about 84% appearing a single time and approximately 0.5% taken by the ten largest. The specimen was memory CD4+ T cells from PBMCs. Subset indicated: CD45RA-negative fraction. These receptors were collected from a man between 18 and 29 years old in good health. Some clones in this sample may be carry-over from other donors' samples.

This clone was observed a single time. This chain's CDR3 is CSADDYISTDTQYF. The CDR3 DNA is TGCAGCGCCGACGATTATATCTCCACAGATACGCAGTATTTT. This sequence joins TRBV29-1 and TRBJ2-3; D remains ambiguous. The CDR3 has 14 amino acids. Trimming removed 7 bases from V and 2 bases from J, with 16 bases in between. Germline V gene lookup returns CDR1 SQVTM and CDR2 ANQGSEA.

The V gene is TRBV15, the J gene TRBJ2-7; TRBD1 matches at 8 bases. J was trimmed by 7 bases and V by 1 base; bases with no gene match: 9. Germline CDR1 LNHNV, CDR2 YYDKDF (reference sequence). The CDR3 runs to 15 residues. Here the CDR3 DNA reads TGTGCCACCAGCAGAGCCGGGACAGGTGTGAGAGAGCAGTACTTC. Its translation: CATSRAGTGVREQYF. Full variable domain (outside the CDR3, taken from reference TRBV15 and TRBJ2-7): DAMVIQNPRYQVTQFGKPVTLSCSQTLNHNVMYWYQQKSSQAPKLLFHYYDKDFNNEADTPDNFQSRRPNTSFCFLDIRSPGLGDTAMYLCATSRAGTGVREQYFGPGTRLTVT.

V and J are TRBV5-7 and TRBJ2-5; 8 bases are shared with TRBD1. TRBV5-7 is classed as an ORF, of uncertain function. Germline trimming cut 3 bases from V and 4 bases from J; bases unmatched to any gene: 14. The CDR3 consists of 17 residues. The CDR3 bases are TGTGCCAGCAGCTCCGGCCCCGGACAGGGATGGGGAGAGACCCAGTACTTC. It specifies CASSSGPGQGWGETQYF.

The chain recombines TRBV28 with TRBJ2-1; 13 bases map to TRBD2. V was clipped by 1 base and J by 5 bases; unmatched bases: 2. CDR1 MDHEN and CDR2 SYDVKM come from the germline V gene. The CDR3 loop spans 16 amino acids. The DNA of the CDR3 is TGTGCCAGCAGTTTATTGGGGACTAGCGGGAACAATGAGCAGTTCTTC. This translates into CASSLLGTSGNNEQFF.

CDR3 sequence reads: CASSKIAGVLEQYF. In nucleotides, the CDR3 is TGTGCCAGCAGTAAGATAGCGGGAGTGCTTGAGCAGTACTTC. V and J are TRBV2 and TRBJ2-7, with 9 bases that match TRBD2. The CDR3 loop spans 14 amino acids. The germline CDR1 and CDR2 sequences are SNHLY and FYNNEI. V was pared by 5 bases and J by 7 bases, with 9 bases of the junction left unmatched.

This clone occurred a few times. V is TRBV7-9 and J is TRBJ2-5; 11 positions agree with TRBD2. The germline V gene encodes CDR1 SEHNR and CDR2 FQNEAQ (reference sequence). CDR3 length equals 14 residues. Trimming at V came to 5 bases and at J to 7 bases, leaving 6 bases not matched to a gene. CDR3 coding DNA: TGTGCCAGCAGCAGGTCCGGGACTAGCGGGACCCAGTACTTC. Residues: CASSRSGTSGTQYF. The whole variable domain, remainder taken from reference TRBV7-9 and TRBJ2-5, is DTGVSQNPRHKITKRGQNVTFRCDPISEHNRLYWYRQTLGQGPEFLTYFQNEAQLEKSRLLSDRFSAERPKGSFSTLEIQRTEQGDSAMYLCASSRSGTSGTQYFGPGTRLLVL.

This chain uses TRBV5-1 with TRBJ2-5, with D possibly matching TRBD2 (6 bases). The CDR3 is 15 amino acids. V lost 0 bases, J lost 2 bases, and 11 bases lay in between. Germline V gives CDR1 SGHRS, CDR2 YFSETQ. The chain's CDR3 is CASSLVYRGQETQYF. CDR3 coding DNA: TGCGCCAGCAGCTTGGTCTACCGGGGGCAAGAGACCCAGTACTTC.

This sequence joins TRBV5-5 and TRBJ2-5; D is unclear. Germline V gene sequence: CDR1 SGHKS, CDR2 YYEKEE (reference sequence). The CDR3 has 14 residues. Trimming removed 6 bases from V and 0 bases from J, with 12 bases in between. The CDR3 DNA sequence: TGTGCCAGCAAGCCGGTGCATTACCAAGAGACCCAGTACTTC. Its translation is CASKPVHYQETQYF.

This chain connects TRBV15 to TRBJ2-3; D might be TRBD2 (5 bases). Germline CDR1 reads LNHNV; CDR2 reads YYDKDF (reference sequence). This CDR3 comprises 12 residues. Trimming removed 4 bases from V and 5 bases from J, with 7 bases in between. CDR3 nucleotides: TGTGCCACCAGCACGCGGGTAGATACGCAGTATTTT. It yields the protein CATSTRVDTQYF.

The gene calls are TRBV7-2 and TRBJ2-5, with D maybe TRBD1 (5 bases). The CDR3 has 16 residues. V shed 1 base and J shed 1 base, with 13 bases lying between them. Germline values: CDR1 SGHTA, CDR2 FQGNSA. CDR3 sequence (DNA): TGTGCCAGCAGCTTAGGGCAGGCAAGGGGCCAAGAGACCCAGTACTTC. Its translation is CASSLGQARGQETQYF.

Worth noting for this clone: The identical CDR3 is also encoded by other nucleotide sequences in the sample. The CDR3 nucleotides are TGTGCCAGCAGTTACTCGACAGGGGGCATCTATGGCTACACCTTC. Translating it yields CASSYSTGGIYGYTF. This sequence joins TRBV6-5 and TRBJ1-2, with 10 positions matching TRBD1. CDR3 length: 15 amino acids. CDR1 MNHEY and CDR2 SVGAGI come from the germline V gene. V lost 0 bases to trimming and J lost 4 bases; unmatched junction nucleotides: 2.

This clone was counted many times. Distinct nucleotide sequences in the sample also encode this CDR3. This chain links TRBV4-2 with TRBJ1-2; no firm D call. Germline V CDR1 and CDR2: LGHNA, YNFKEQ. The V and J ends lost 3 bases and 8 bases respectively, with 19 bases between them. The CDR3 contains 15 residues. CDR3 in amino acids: CASSQQGGELRGYTF. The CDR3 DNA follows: TGTGCCAGCAGCCAGCAAGGTGGGGAGCTCAGGGGCTACACCTTC.

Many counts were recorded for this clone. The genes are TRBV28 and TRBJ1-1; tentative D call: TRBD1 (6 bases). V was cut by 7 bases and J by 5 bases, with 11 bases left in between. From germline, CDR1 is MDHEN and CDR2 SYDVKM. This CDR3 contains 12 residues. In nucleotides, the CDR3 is TGTGCCAGCACTCCACAGGGAACTGAAGCTTTCTTT. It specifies CASTPQGTEAFF.

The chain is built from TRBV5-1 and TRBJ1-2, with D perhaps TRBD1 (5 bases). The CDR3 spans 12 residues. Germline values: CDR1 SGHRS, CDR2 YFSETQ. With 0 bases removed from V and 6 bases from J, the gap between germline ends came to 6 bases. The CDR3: CASSLEGDGYTF. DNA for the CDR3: TGCGCCAGCAGCTTGGAAGGGGATGGCTACACCTTC.

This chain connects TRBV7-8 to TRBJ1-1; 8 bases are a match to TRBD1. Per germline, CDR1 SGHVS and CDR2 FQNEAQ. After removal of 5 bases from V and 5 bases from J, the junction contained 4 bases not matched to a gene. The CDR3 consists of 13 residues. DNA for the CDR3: TGTGCCAGCAGCAAGGACAGGGAAACTGAAGCTTTCTTT. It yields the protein CASSKDRETEAFF.

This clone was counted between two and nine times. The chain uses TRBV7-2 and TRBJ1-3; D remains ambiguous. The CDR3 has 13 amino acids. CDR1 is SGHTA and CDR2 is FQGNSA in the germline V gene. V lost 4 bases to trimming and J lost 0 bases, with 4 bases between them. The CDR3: CASSSVSGNTIYF. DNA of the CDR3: TGTGCCAGCAGCTCGGTCTCTGGAAACACCATATATTTT.

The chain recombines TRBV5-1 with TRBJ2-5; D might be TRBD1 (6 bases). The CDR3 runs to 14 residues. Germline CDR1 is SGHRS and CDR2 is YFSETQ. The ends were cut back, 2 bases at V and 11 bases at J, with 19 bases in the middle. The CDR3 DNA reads TGCGCCAGCAGCTTCTCGAGCACAGGGAGTAAACAGTACTTC. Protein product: CASSFSSTGSKQYF.

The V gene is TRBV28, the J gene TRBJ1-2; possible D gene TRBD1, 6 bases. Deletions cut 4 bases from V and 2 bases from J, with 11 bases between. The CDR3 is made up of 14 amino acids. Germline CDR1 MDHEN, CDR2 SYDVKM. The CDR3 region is CASSYRTENYGYTF. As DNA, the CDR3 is TGTGCCAGCAGTTATCGGACAGAGAACTATGGCTACACCTTC.

In DNA, the CDR3 is TGTGCCAGCAGTTACCACGACACCGGGGAGCTGTTTTTT. This gives the protein CASSYHDTGELFF. This chain joins TRBV27 and TRBJ2-2; D is unclear. CDR1 and CDR2 from the germline V gene are MNHEY and SMNVEV (reference sequence). The CDR3 is made up of 13 amino acids. Trimming took off 4 bases at V and 3 bases at J, with 6 bases between the two ends.

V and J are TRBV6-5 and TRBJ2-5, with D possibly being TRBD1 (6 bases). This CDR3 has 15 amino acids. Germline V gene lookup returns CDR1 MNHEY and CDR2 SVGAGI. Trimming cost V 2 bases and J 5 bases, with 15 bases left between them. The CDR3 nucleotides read TGTGCCAGCAGTTACGGAGGCCAGGGGTGGGAGACCCAGTACTTC. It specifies CASSYGGQGWETQYF.

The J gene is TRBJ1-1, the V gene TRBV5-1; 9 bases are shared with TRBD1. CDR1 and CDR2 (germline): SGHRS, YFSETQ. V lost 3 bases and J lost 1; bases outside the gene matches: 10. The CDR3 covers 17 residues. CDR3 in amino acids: CASSSQSPGQGNTEAFF. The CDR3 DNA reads TGCGCCAGCAGCTCCCAAAGCCCGGGACAGGGGAACACTGAAGCTTTCTTT.

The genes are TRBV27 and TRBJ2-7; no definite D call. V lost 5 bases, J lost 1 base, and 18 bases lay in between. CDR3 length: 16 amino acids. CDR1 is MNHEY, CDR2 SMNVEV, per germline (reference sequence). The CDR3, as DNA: TGTGCCAGCAGTACCCTCCACAGACCTTTTTCCTACGAGCAGTACTTC. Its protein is CASSTLHRPFSYEQYF.

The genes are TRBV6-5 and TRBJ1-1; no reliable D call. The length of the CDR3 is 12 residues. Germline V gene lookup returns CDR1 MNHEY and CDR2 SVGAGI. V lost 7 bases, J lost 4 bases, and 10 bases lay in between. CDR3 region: CASKTEGTEAFF. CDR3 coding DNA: TGTGCCAGCAAGACCGAGGGCACTGAAGCTTTCTTT.

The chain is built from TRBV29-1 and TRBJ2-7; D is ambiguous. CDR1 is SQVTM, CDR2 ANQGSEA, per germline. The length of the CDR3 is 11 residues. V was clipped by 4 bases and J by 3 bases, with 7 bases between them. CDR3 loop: CSVGSDYEQYF. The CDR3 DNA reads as TGCAGCGTTGGGTCGGACTACGAGCAGTACTTC.